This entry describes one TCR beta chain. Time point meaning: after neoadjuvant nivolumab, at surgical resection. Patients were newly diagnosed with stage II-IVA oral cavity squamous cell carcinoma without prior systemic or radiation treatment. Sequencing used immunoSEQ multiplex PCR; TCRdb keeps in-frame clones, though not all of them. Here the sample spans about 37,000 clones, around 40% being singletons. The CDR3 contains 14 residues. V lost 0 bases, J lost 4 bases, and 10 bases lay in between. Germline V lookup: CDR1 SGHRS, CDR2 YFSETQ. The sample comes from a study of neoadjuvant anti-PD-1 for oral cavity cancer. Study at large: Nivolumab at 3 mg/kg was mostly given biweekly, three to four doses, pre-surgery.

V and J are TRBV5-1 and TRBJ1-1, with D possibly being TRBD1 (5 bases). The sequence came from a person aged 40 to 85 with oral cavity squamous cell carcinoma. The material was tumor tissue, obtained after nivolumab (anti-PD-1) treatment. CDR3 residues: CASSLVGPSTEAFF. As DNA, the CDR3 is TGCGCCAGCAGCTTGGTGGGGCCTAGCACTGAAGCTTTCTTT.